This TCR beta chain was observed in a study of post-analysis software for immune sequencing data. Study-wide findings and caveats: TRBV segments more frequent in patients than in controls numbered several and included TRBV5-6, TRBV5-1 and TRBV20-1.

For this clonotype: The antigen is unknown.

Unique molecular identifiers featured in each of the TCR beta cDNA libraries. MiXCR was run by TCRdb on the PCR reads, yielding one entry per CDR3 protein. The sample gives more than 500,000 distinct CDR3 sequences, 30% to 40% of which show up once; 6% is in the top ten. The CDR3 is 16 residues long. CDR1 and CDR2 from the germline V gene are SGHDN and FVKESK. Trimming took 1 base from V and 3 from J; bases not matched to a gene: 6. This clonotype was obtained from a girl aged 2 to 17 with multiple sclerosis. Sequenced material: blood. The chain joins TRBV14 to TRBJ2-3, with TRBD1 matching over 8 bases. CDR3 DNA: TGTGCCAGCAGCCAAGTGGCAGGGGGCGTTACAGATACGCAGTATTTT. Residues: CASSQVAGGVTDTQYF. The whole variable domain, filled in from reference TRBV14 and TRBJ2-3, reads EAGVTQFPSHSVIEKGQTVTLRCDPISGHDNLYWYRRVMGKEIKFLLHFVKESKQDESGMPNNRFLAERTGGTYSTLKVQPAELEDSGVYFCASSQVAGGVTDTQYFGPGTRLTVL.